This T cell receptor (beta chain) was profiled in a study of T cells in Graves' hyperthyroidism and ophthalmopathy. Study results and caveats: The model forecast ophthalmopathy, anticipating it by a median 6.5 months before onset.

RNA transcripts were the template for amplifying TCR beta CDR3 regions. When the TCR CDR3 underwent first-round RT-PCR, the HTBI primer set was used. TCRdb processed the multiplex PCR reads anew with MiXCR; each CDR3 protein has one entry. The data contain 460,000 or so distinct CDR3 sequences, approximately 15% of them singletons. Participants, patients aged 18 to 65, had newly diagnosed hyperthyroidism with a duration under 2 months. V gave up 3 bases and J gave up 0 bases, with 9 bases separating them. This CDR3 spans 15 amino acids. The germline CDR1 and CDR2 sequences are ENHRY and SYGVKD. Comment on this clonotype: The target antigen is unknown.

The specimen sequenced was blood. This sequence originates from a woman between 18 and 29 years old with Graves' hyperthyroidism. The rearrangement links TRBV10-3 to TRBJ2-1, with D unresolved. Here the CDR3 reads CAISDSLSSYNEQFF. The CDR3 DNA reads TGTGCCATCAGTGATTCCCTTAGCTCCTACAATGAGCAGTTCTTC.